Detailed here is one T cell receptor beta chain. Its antigen has not been determined. No much larger clone is present one base from it, and per-base qualities are unavailable. To sequence the TCRbeta CDR3 region, genomic DNA was isolated from the sorted cells. The immunoSEQ Assay was used for sequencing of TCRbeta CDR3 regions. Sourced from immuneACCESS, this table was stored by TCRdb with only in-frame sequences that have V and J called. A share of the clones is absent; for the studies checked, an unresolved V gene accounts for under half, and the remainder has no known explanation. The sample yields thousands of clones; 88% were counted once. Roughly 15% of the sample is in the top ten clones. The entry originates in a study of OX40 agonist ivuxolimab in advanced cancers. Broadly, across the study: The costimulatory receptor OX40 (CD134) was targeted by ivuxolimab, a fully human IgG2 agonistic monoclonal antibody. The point of sequencing TCRbeta in the periphery was to test whether ivuxolimab changed TCR sequence diversity and drove clonal T-cell expansion. Patients were allowed to have had prior anti-PD-1, anti-PD-L1 or anti-CTLA-4 therapy, and approximately 41% of the dose-escalation patients had previously received checkpoint inhibitors. Three dose-escalation patients achieved partial responses, one with hepatocellular carcinoma and two with cutaneous melanoma. In the dose-escalation cohort, more than 75% of patients were male, and the mean age was roughly 60 years, with a range of about 23 to 90. Among the 50 to 55 dose-escalation patients, some 20 had hepatocellular carcinoma, roughly 15 melanoma, 9 renal cell carcinoma and 9 head and neck cancer. The monotherapy dose-escalation portion (N ≈ 56 patients) of the phase I ivuxolimab trial is reported in the paper. Intravenous ivuxolimab was administered to patients every 2 weeks at six dose levels: 0.01, 0.1, 0.3, 1.5, 3 and 10 mg/kg.

Reading the germline V gene gives CDR1 MNHEY and CDR2 SVGAGI. Reading from cysteine to phenylalanine, the CDR3 counts 15 amino acids. The read is trimmed to its CDR3 DNA, 45 bases read in frame from base 1. V is cut back by 5 bases and J by 7 bases, with 7 bases in the junction unmatched. Results the study describes overall, beyond this receptor: Low levels of normalized T-cell clonal expansion were also shown by some nonresponding patients. After ivuxolimab, expanded clones were on average more numerous among CD8+ T cells than among CD4+ T cells. In the 0.1-3.0 mg/kg groups, partial responders were among the patients with the lowest normalized peripheral clonal expansion, particularly in CD8+ T cells. At doses of 0.1 to 3.0 mg/kg, clonal expansion of both CD4+ and CD8+ T cells in blood was seen between baseline and week 6. Which antigens the clonally expanded peripheral T cells were specific for was not determined.

Patients with autoimmune disease history or receiving systemic immunosuppression were excluded from the trial. Peripheral blood for TCR sequencing was collected from all dose cohorts at baseline, on cycle 4 day 1, and on cycle 7 day 1. The samples were taken from a phase I, first-in-human, multicenter, open-label dose-escalation trial of ivuxolimab. Adults with locally advanced or metastatic melanoma, renal cell, hepatocellular, or head and neck squamous cell carcinoma were enrolled in the trial. Before TCR sequencing, CD4+ T cells and CD8+ T cells from peripheral blood were sorted into separate populations.

The chain uses TRBV6-5 and TRBJ2-1, with 11 central nucleotides matching TRBD1. Sample: CD4+ or CD8+ T cells sorted from blood, taken in a trial of the OX40 agonist ivuxolimab. The TCR comes from an adult with an advanced solid tumor such as melanoma, head and neck, liver or kidney cancer. The sequenced DNA is TGTGCCAGCAGTGGGCCCGGGACAGGGGGAAATGAGCAGTTCTTC. Its coded protein is CASSGPGTGGNEQFF.